A single sample gave rise to the 11 T cell receptor beta chains below, sequenced in a study of T-cell memory formation after mild COVID-19. MiXCR, run by TCRdb on the 5' RACE reads, gives a single entry per CDR3 protein. There are roughly 310,000 distinct CDR3 sequences in the sample; 15% to 20% occur only once, and 22% lies in the top ten. The sequencing input was PBMCs or a T cell subset sorted from them (not recorded which). These receptors originate from a man aged 18-30 years who had mild COVID-19 (a few samples of this study predate the infection). Cell type and time point are not known.

The V and J genes are TRBV4-1 and TRBJ2-7; TRBD2 agrees at 7 bases. The CDR3 sequence is 16 residues long. Trimming cost V 1 base and J 0 bases; bases outside gene matches: 6. The germline V gene has CDR1 MGHRA and CDR2 YSYEKL. The CDR3 coding sequence is TGCGCCAGCAGCCAAGGTGGGGGGGTCCTCTCCTACGAGCAGTACTTC. Encoded protein: CASSQGGGVLSYEQYF.

V and J are TRBV5-1 and TRBJ2-1; the D is unclear. Germline CDR1 SGHRS, CDR2 YFSETQ. This CDR3 has 16 amino acids. Between the trimmed V and J ends, which lost 5 bases and 4 bases, there was a span of 19 bases. Here the CDR3 reads CASRINEARGYNEQFF. The CDR3 DNA sequence: TGCGCCAGCAGGATAAATGAGGCTAGAGGATACAATGAGCAGTTCTTC.

The chain carries TRBV4-1 and TRBJ2-2; TRBD2 agrees at 9 bases. With 4 bases clipped from V and 8 bases from J, the junction kept 11 bases outside the gene matches. The CDR3 extends over 16 amino acids. CDR1 is MGHRA, CDR2 YSYEKL, per germline. The CDR3 DNA reads TGCGCCAGCAGCCGCCCGGGACTAGCCGGTGGTGGGGAGCTGTTTTTT. Translation: CASSRPGLAGGGELFF.

The chain uses TRBV29-1 and TRBJ1-2, with D unresolved. Trimming stripped 3 bases from V and 7 bases from J, with 12 bases between. This CDR3 spans 12 amino acids. The germline V gene has CDR1 SQVTM and CDR2 ANQGSEA. The CDR3 coding sequence is TGCAGCGTTGATGGGTCGTCGGCTGGCTACACCTTC. Protein sequence: CSVDGSSAGYTF. Full variable domain (outside the CDR3, taken from reference TRBV29-1 and TRBJ1-2): SAVISQKPSRDICQRGTSLTIQCQVDSQVTMMFWYRQQPGQSLTLIATANQGSEATYESGFVIDKFPISRPNLTFSTLTVSNMSPEDSSIYLCSVDGSSAGYTFGSGTRLTVV.

This chain links TRBV18 with TRBJ2-5; D uncertain. CDR1 and CDR2 from the germline V gene are KGHSH and LQKENI. The length of the CDR3 is 14 residues. The V gene lost 3 bases and the J gene lost 5 bases, with 13 bases spanning the gap. The CDR3 is CASSPVGVSETQYF. CDR3 DNA: TGTGCCAGCTCACCTGTTGGGGTTTCGGAGACCCAGTACTTC.

The V call is TRBV19, the J call TRBJ1-2; D might be TRBD1 (6 bases). The V and J ends lost 3 bases and 2 bases respectively, with 22 bases between them. The CDR3 covers 18 residues. From germline, CDR1 is LNHDA and CDR2 SQIVND (reference sequence). The CDR3 reads CASSIVGGRIKTNYGYTF. CDR3 DNA sequence: TGTGCCAGTAGTATTGTTGGGGGCCGCATTAAAACCAACTATGGCTACACCTTC. Full variable domain (remainder filled in from reference TRBV19 and TRBJ1-2): DGGITQSPKYLFRKEGQNVTLSCEQNLNHDAMYWYRQDPGQGLRLIYYSQIVNDFQKGDIAEGYSVSREKKESFPLTVTSAQKNPTAFYLCASSIVGGRIKTNYGYTFGSGTRLTVV.

This clonotype was detected a few times. The DNA for the CDR3 is TGTGCCAGCAGTCCCCCTCGGGGGCCTAGCACAGATACGCAGTATTTT. It specifies CASSPPRGPSTDTQYF. J is TRBJ2-3 and V is TRBV12-3 or TRBV12-4; D might be TRBD1 or TRBD2, each matching 6 bases. The CDR3 contains 16 residues. Trimming cost V 5 bases and J 0 bases, with 15 bases left between them.

This clonotype was detected only a few times. The chain combines TRBV7-9 with TRBJ1-2, with D possibly TRBD1 on 5 matching bases. Trimming took off 5 bases at V and 6 bases at J, with 19 bases between the two ends. Germline V gene lookup returns CDR1 SEHNR and CDR2 FQNEAQ (reference sequence). CDR3 size: 15 residues. The CDR3 sequence is CASSPQPTGNNGYTF. CDR3 nucleotide sequence: TGTGCCAGCAGCCCACAACCCACAGGCAATAATGGCTACACCTTC.

The chain carries TRBV5-6 and TRBJ2-3; D unresolved. The CDR3 spans 15 residues. CDR1 and CDR2 (germline): SGHDT, YYEEEE. Trimming shortened V by 1 base and J by 0 bases, and 9 bases separated the two germline ends. DNA for the CDR3: TGTGCCAGCAGCTTGTTAGAACCCAGCACAGATACGCAGTATTTT. Protein sequence: CASSLLEPSTDTQYF.

This clonotype was counted only a few times. This chain links TRBV4-1 with TRBJ2-3, with 7 bases that match TRBD2. V gave up 2 bases and J gave up 1 base; unmatched junction bases: 6. Germline values: CDR1 MGHRA, CDR2 YSYEKL. This CDR3 comprises 16 residues. As DNA, the CDR3 is TGCGCCAGCAGCCAATTGCGGGGGTTTCGCACAGATACGCAGTATTTT. It is translated as CASSQLRGFRTDTQYF.

This clonotype was observed a few times. The chain joins TRBV18 to TRBJ1-1, with D uncertain. V shed 5 bases and J shed 7 bases, with 11 bases lying between them. This CDR3 is built from 12 residues. Looked up from germline, CDR1 is KGHSH and CDR2 is LQKENI. CDR3 in amino acids: CASSSPGSEAFF. CDR3 sequence (DNA): TGTGCCAGCTCAAGTCCGGGTAGTGAAGCTTTCTTT. The full variable domain, in which reference TRBV18 and TRBJ1-1 provide the parts outside the CDR3, is NAGVMQNPRHLVRRRGQEARLRCSPMKGHSHVYWYRQLPEEGLKFMVYLQKENIIDESGMPKERFSAEFPKEGPSILRIQQVVRGDSAAYFCASSSPGSEAFFGQGTRLTVV.